This T cell receptor beta chain stems from a study of cytomegalovirus exposure and HLA in healthy donors. The PCR contained 60 Vbeta and 13 Jbeta primers. The protocol was immunoSEQ multiplex PCR, while the TCRdb copy is restricted to in-frame clones and leaves out a portion. This sample has about 62,000 clones, with over 75% found just once. The CDR3 covers 16 residues. V dropped 5 bases and J dropped 9; count of bases not matched to a gene: 10. Germline V lookup: CDR1 SGHDN, CDR2 FVKESK. A remark on this clone: Antigen specificity is unknown.

Study findings and constraints: Fewer N-insertions than the roughly 650-donor mean were reportedly shown by an Asian-associated ancestry cluster in a later analysis.

The sample consisted of PBMCs. The V call is TRBV14, the J call TRBJ2-1, with 13 bases matching TRBD2. This TCR came from a man aged 18 to 35 in good health and CMV-seronegative. The CDR3 spells CASSGPGLAGQVEQFF. DNA for the CDR3: TGTGCCAGCAGCGGACCGGGACTAGCGGGGCAGGTTGAGCAGTTCTTC.